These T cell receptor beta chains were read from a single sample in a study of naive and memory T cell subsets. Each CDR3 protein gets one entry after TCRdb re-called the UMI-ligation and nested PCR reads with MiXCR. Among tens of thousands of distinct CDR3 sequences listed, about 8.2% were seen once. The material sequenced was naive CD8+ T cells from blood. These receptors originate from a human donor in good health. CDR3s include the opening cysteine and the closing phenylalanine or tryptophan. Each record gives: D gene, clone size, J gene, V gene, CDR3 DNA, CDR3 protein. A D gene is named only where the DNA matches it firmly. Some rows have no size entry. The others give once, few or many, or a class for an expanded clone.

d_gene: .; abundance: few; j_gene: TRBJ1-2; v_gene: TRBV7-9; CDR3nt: TGTGCCAGCAGCCCCTCCCCAACCTTCTATGGCTACACCTTC; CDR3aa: CASSPSPTFYGYTF
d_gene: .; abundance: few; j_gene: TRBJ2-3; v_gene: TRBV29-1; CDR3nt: TGCAGCGTTGAGGCCAGAGGCACAGATACGCAGTATTTT; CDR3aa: CSVEARGTDTQYF
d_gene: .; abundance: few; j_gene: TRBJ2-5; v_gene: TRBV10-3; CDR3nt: TGTGCCATCAGTGAGCGGTGGGACAACTCCCAAGAGACCCAGTACTTC; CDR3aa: CAISERWDNSQETQYF
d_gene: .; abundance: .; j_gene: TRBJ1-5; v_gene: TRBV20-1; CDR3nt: TGCAGTGCTAGAGACCCTTCAGGCAATCAGCCCCAGCATTTT; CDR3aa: CSARDPSGNQPQHF
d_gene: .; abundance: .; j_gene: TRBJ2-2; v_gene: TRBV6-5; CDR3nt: TGTGCCAGCAGTTACTCAGGGACTCCCGGGGAGCTGTTTTTT; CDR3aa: CASSYSGTPGELFF
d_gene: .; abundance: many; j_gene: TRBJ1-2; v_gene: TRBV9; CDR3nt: TGTGCCAGCGGGCCAGAACTCCTCATCGGCTACACCTTC; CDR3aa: CASGPELLIGYTF
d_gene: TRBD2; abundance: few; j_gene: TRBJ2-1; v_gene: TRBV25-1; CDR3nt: TGTGCCAGCAGTGAATTTGCGGGAGTTCGGTTCTTC; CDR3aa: CASSEFAGVRFF
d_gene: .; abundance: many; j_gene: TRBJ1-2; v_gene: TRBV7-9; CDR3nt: TGTGCCAGCAGCTTAGAGGTCGGTGGCCCCGCTAACTATGGCTACACCTTC; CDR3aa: CASSLEVGGPANYGYTF
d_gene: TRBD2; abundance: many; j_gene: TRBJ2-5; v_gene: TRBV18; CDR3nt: TGTGCCAGCTCACCGGGACTAGCGGGATCAGAGACCCAGTACTTC; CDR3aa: CASSPGLAGSETQYF
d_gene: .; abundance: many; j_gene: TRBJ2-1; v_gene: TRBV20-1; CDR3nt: TGCAGTGCTAGACAGACCCGCAATGAGCAGTTCTTC; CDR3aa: CSARQTRNEQFF
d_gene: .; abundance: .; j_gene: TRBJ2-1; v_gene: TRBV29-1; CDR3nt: TGCAGCGTTGAAGATCCCCAAGCGCCACTTTACAATGAGCAGTTCTTC; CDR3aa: CSVEDPQAPLYNEQFF
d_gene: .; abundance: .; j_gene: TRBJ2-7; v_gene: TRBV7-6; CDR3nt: TGTGCCAGCAGCTTATATCAGGGAAAACCGGAGCAGTACTTC; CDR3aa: CASSLYQGKPEQYF
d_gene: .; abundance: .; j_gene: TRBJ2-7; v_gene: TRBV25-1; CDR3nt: TGTGCCAGCAGTGCAAAAAACGAGCAGTACTTC; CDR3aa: CASSAKNEQYF
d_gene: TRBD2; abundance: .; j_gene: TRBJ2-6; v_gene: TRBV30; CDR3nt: TGTGCCATGCTAGCGGGAGAAACCGGGGCCAACGTCCTGACTTTC; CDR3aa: CAMLAGETGANVLTF
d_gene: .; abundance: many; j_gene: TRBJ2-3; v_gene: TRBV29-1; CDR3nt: TGCAGCGTTGAAGGGGTACAGAAGGACTTCACAGATACGCAGTATTTT; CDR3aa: CSVEGVQKDFTDTQYF
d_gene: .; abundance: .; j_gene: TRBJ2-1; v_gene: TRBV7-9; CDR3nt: TGTGCCAGCAGCTTAGTGGGCGGGAACCCAAACAATGAGCAGTTCTTC; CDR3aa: CASSLVGGNPNNEQFF
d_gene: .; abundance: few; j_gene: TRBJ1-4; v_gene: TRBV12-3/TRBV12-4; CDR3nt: TGTGCCAGCAGCGGGGCGGGGGAAAAACTGTTTTTT; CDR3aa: CASSGAGEKLFF
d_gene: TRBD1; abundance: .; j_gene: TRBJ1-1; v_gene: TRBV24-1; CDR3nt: TGTGCCACCAGTGATTTCCAGACAGGGGAAGCTTTCTTT; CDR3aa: CATSDFQTGEAFF
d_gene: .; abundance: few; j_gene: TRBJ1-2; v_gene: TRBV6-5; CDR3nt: TGTGCCAGCACCCCTACCGGGTTGCAAGGCTACACCTTC; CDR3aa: CASTPTGLQGYTF
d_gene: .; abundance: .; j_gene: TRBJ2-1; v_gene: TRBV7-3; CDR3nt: TGTGCCAGCAGCTTAATCGCGGGTTTGACCTACAATGAGCAGTTCTTC; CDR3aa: CASSLIAGLTYNEQFF
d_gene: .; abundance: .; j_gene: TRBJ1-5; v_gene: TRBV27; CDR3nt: TGTGCCAGCAGTTTATCGCTCGGTCAGCCCCAGCATTTT; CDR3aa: CASSLSLGQPQHF
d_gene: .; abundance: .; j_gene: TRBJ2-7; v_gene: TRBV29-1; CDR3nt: TGCAGCGTTTCACCCGGGGTCGGATACGAGCAGTACTTC; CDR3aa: CSVSPGVGYEQYF
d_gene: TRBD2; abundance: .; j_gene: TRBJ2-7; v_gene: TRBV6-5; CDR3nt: TGTGCCAGCAGTCCAGCGGGGAACTCCTACGAGCAGTACTTC; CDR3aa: CASSPAGNSYEQYF
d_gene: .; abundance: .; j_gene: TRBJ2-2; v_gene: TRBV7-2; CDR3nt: TGTGCCAGCAGCTTAGGGGTCGGGCCCACTCACACCGGGGAGCTGTTTTTT; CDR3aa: CASSLGVGPTHTGELFF
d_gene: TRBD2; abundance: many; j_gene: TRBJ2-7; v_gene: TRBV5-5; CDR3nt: TGTGCCAGCAGCCCCGGGACTACCTACGAGCAGTACTTC; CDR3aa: CASSPGTTYEQYF
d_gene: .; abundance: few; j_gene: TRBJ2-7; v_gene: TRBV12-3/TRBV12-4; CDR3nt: TGTGCCAGCAGGGACAAAATCTACGAGCAGTACTTC; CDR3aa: CASRDKIYEQYF
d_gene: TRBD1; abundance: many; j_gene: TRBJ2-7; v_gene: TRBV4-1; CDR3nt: TGCGCCAGCAGCTTAGGACAGGAAGCATACTACGAGCAGTACTTC; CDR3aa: CASSLGQEAYYEQYF
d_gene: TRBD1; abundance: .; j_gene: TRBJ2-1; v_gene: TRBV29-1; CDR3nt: TGCAGCGTTGAAGGAGACCCAGGGGGCGGGTACAATGAGCAGTTCTTC; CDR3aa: CSVEGDPGGGYNEQFF
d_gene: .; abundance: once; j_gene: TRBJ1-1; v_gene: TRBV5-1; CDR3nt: TGCGCCAGCAGTCCCACGTACGGGGGAAGCACTGAAGCTTTCTTT; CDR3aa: CASSPTYGGSTEAFF
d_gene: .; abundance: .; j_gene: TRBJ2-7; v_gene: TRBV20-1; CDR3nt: TGCAGTGCTAGTCAGCCTAGTGAGGTCTCCTACGAGCAGTACTTC; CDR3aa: CSASQPSEVSYEQYF
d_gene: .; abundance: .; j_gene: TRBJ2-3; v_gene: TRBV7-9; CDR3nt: TGTGCCAGCAGCCTCCGACAGAAATCACGCACAGATACGCAGTATTTT; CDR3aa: CASSLRQKSRTDTQYF
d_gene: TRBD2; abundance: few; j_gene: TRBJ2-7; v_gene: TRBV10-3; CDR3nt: TGTGCCATCAGTGATCGGACTAGCGGGATCTACGAGCAGTACTTC; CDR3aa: CAISDRTSGIYEQYF
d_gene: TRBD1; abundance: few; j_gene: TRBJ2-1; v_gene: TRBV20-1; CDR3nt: TGCAGTGCTGTCGGAGACAGGGGGAATTACAATGAGCAGTTCTTC; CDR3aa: CSAVGDRGNYNEQFF
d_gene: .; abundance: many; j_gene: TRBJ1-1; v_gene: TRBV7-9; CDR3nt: TGTGCCAGCAGCTTGCGGGATGTTGAAACTGAAGCTTTCTTT; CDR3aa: CASSLRDVETEAFF
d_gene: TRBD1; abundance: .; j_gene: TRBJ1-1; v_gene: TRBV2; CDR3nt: TGTGCCAACCCGGACAGGGAGCTGAGTGAAGCTTTCTTT; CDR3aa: CANPDRELSEAFF
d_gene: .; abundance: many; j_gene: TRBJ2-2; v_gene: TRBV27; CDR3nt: TGTGCCAGCAGTGATTCAGGGGCCGGGGAGCTGTTTTTT; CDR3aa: CASSDSGAGELFF
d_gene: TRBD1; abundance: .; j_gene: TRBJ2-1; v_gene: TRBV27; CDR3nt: TGTGCCAGCAGTTCCCTCCTGACAGGGAAAAGTTCGGATGAGCAGTTCTTC; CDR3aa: CASSSLLTGKSSDEQFF
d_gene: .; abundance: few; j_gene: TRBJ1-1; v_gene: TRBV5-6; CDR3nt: TGTGCCAGCAGCCTCCAGCCAATTGCAGAAACAGCTTTCTTT; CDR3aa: CASSLQPIAETAFF
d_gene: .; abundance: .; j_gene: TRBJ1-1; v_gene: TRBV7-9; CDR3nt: TGTGCCAGCACCCTGGGGGGCACTGAAGCTTTCTTT; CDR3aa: CASTLGGTEAFF
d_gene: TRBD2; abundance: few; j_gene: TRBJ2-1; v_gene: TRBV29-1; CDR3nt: TGCAGCGGGTCACTAGCGGGAGGGCCTGGTGAGCAGTTCTTC; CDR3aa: CSGSLAGGPGEQFF
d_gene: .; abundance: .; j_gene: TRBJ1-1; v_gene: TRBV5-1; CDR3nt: TGCGCCAGCAGTTCAGGGGCGACTGAAGCTTTCTTT; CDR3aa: CASSSGATEAFF